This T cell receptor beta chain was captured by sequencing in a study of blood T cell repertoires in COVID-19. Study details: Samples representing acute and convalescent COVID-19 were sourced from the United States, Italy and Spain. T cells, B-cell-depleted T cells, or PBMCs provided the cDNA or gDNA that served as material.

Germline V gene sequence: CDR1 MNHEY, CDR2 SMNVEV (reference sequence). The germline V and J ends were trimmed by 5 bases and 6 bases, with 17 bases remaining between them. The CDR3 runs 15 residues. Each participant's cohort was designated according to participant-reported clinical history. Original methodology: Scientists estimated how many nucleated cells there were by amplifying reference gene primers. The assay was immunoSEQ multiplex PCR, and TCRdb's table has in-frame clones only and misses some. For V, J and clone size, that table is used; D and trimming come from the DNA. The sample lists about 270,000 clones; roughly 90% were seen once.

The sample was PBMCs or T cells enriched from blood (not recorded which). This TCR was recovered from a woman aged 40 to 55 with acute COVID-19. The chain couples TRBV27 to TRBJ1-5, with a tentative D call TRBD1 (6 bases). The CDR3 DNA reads TGTGCCAGCAGTCGACGTCCAGGGGTAGGTCAGCCCCAGCATTTT. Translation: CASSRRPGVGQPQHF.